This is a list of T cell receptor beta chains from one sample in a study of T cell repertoires in ileal Crohn's disease. Repertoires were generated with immunoSEQ multiplex PCR, while TCRdb's copy carries only in-frame clones and drops some. The sample consists of some 3,000 clones, approximately 86% of them appearing once. Sequencing input: ileal tissue. These receptors all stem from an adult with Crohn's disease. The CDR3 runs from the conserved cysteine through the conserved F or W. Each record gives: CDR3 protein, CDR3 DNA, J gene, clone size, V gene, D gene. D genes are given only for firm matches. Part of the rows lack a size; the others show once, few, many or a class for expanded clones.

CAISESRAGQGGTYEQYF | TGTGCCATCAGTGAGTCGAGAGCAGGGCAGGGAGGGACCTACGAGCAGTACTTC | TRBJ2-7 | once | TRBV10-3 | TRBD2
CASSSLRDRETGELFF | TGTGCCAGCAGCTCCCTCCGGGACAGGGAAACCGGGGAGCTGTTTTTT | TRBJ2-2 | - | TRBV7-6 | TRBD1
CASSNTPELTGELFF | TGTGCCAGCAGTAATACGCCGGAACTCACCGGGGAGCTGTTTTTT | TRBJ2-2 | - | TRBV9 | -
CASSPGPGATYGYTF | TGTGCCAGCAGCCCAGGCCCGGGAGCGACCTATGGCTACACCTTC | TRBJ1-2 | - | TRBV5-6 | -
CASREPNTGELFF | TGCGCCAGCAGGGAGCCTAACACCGGGGAGCTGTTTTTT | TRBJ2-2 | - | TRBV10-1 | -
CASSRTRSNEKLFF | TGTGCCAGCAGTCGGACAAGGTCGAATGAAAAACTGTTTTTT | TRBJ1-4 | - | TRBV27 | -
CASRGTAGEETQYF | TGCGCCAGCAGGGGAACAGCGGGGGAAGAGACCCAGTACTTC | TRBJ2-5 | - | TRBV5-1 | TRBD2
CASSGLGAAYEQYF | TGTGCCAGCAGTGGTTTGGGGGCCGCCTACGAGCAGTACTTC | TRBJ2-7 | few | TRBV6-1 | -
CASSLGRANYGYTF | TGTGCCAGCAGTTTGGGCCGGGCTAACTATGGCTACACCTTC | TRBJ1-2 | - | TRBV28 | -
CASSPSDSGANVLTF | TGTGCCAGTAGCCCCAGCGACTCTGGGGCCAACGTCCTGACTTTC | TRBJ2-6 | - | TRBV19 | -
CASQGQGGYEQYF | TGCGCCAGCCAGGGACAGGGTGGGTACGAGCAGTACTTC | TRBJ2-7 | - | TRBV23-1 | TRBD1
CASTLTGEGGTEAFF | TGTGCCAGCACCCTGACAGGGGAGGGTGGCACTGAAGCTTTCTTT | TRBJ1-1 | - | TRBV18 | TRBD1
CAWESGGGGTQYF | TGTGCCTGGGAAAGCGGGGGGGGCGGGACCCAGTACTTC | TRBJ2-5 | - | TRBV30 | TRBD2
CASSGVRVGGYTF | TGTGCCAGCAGTGGGGTCAGGGTAGGCGGCTACACCTTC | TRBJ1-2 | - | TRBV2 | -
CASSGSTGGQETQYF | TGTGCCAGCAGTGGATCTACAGGGGGCCAAGAGACCCAGTACTTC | TRBJ2-5 | - | TRBV2 | TRBD1
CASSPLTGPGQPQHF | TGTGCCAGCAGTCCACTAACCGGCCCGGGCCAGCCCCAGCATTTT | TRBJ1-5 | - | TRBV6-5 | -
CATSTLTGISTDTQYF | TGTGCCACCAGCACTCTGACAGGGATTAGCACAGATACGCAGTATTTT | TRBJ2-3 | few | TRBV15 | TRBD1
CASSGDQLTDTQYF | TGTGCCAGCAGTGGGGACCAACTGACAGATACGCAGTATTTT | TRBJ2-3 | - | TRBV25-1 | -
CASSGTATDTQYF | TGCGCCAGCTCAGGGACAGCCACAGATACGCAGTATTTT | TRBJ2-3 | - | TRBV10-1 | TRBD1
CASSELGAGGLYEQYF | TGTGCCAGCAGTGAATTAGGAGCGGGGGGCCTCTACGAGCAGTACTTC | TRBJ2-7 | - | TRBV25-1 | TRBD2
CASSFGGTEAFF | TGCGCCAGCAGCTTTGGTGGCACTGAAGCTTTCTTT | TRBJ1-1 | - | TRBV5-1 | -
CAWTRTGGWSEAFF | TGTGCCTGGACTAGGACAGGGGGCTGGTCTGAAGCTTTCTTT | TRBJ1-1 | - | TRBV30 | TRBD1
CASYRTGRPDTQYF | TGTGCCAGTTACCGGACAGGGAGGCCAGATACGCAGTATTTT | TRBJ2-3 | - | TRBV5-8 | TRBD1
CASATNNIYGYTF | TGTGCCAGCGCCACCAATAACATCTATGGCTACACCTTC | TRBJ1-2 | - | TRBV7-9 | -
CASSLHGVNTEAFF | TGTGCCAGCAGCTTACACGGGGTGAACACTGAAGCTTTCTTT | TRBJ1-1 | - | TRBV7-9 | -
CASEGGYEAAFF | TGTGCCAGCGAAGGGGGATACGAGGCAGCTTTCTTT | TRBJ1-1 | - | TRBV28 | -
CASSFKANTPEEAFF | TGTGCCAGCAGCTTCAAAGCAAATACTCCCGAGGAAGCTTTCTTT | TRBJ1-1 | - | TRBV11-2 | -
CSVGASGETQYF | TGCAGCGTTGGGGCTAGTGGTGAGACCCAGTACTTC | TRBJ2-5 | - | TRBV29-1 | -
CASMGPAASYEQYF | TGTGCCAGCATGGGGCCAGCGGCGTCCTACGAGCAGTACTTC | TRBJ2-7 | once | TRBV6-1 | -